This T cell receptor beta chain derives from a study of T-cell memory formation after mild COVID-19. Study overall: Clusters of TCRs were largely donor specific. Study-wide results and limits: A second wave expanding day 15 to 37 was CD4+-biased; contracting clones were balanced. The appearance of some responding clones in pre-infection memory suggested that cross-reactive memory joined.

With 0 bases removed from V and 3 bases from J, the gap between germline ends came to 10 bases. Germline CDR1 reads SGHRS; CDR2 reads YFSETQ. The CDR3 runs 14 residues. This clonotype was detected only a few times. What it recognizes is unknown. TCRdb fed the 5' RACE reads into MiXCR, producing one record per CDR3 protein. The data show about 120,000 distinct CDR3 sequences, about a sixth seen once. The chain has TRBV5-1 and TRBJ2-7, with D unclear. This sequence originates from an adult woman who had mild COVID-19 (a few samples of this study predate the infection). Cell type and time point are not known. The sample was PBMCs or a T cell subset sorted from them (not recorded which). CDR3 sequence reads: CASSLAGSVYEQYF. CDR3 coding DNA: TGCGCCAGCAGCTTGGCCGGGTCAGTCTACGAGCAGTACTTC.